This entry lists 7 T cell receptor beta chains sequenced from one sample in a study of Graves' ophthalmopathy and Graves' hyperthyroidism. For repertoire sequencing, the TCR beta CDR3 regions were amplified from RNA transcripts. HTBI-primed first-round RT-PCR preceded second-round multiplex PCR. TCRdb reprocessed the multiplex PCR reads with MiXCR, giving one entry per CDR3 protein. The repertoire holds tens of thousands of distinct CDR3 sequences, with under 55% as singletons. Sample: peripheral blood. The origin of the receptors is an adult woman with Graves' ophthalmopathy.

The chain carries TRBV5-1 and TRBJ2-1, with 11 bases lining up with TRBD2. The V and J ends lost 5 bases and 4 bases, in that order; junction bases with no gene match: 14. The CDR3 totals 18 residues. Germline V gives CDR1 SGHRS, CDR2 YFSETQ. The CDR3 loop reads CASSPEVSGTSGYNEQFF. The CDR3 nucleotides are TGCGCCAGCAGTCCGGAGGTGTCCGGGACTAGCGGTTACAATGAGCAGTTCTTC.

V gene TRBV9 combines with J gene TRBJ2-5; 15 bases are a match to TRBD2. Trimming at V came to 3 bases and at J to 7 bases, leaving 4 bases not matched to a gene. The CDR3 extends over 15 amino acids. The germline gives CDR1 SGDLS, CDR2 YYNGEE. CDR3 sequence (DNA): TGTGCCAGCAGCGGACCGGGACTAGCGGGAGGGACCCAGTACTTC. Its translation: CASSGPGLAGGTQYF. The full variable domain, rest sourced from reference TRBV9 and TRBJ2-5, is DSGVTQTPKHLITATGQRVTLRCSPRSGDLSVYWYQQSLDQGLQFLIQYYNGEERAKGNILERFSAQQFPDLHSELNLSSLELGDSALYFCASSGPGLAGGTQYFGPGTRLLVL.

This clonotype appeared a single time. The genes are TRBV10-3 and TRBJ2-1; TRBD2 matches 8 bases. V was clipped by 6 bases and J by 8 bases; unmatched bases: 3. The CDR3 sequence is 12 residues long. Germline V gene data show CDR1 as ENHRY and CDR2 as SYGVKD. CDR3 residues: CAISSGGDEQFF. The CDR3, as DNA: TGTGCCATCAGCTCCGGGGGGGATGAGCAGTTCTTC.

V is TRBV28 and J is TRBJ2-7; D is unclear. CDR1 and CDR2 from the germline V gene are MDHEN and SYDVKM. This CDR3 has 16 residues. V dropped 6 bases and J dropped 0 bases, with 18 bases sitting between them. The CDR3 DNA reads TGTGCCAGCAGCGGAGATCCCGGGCCCAGCTCCTACGAGCAGTACTTC. Protein product: CASSGDPGPSSYEQYF.

V is TRBV9 and J is TRBJ1-5; 10 nucleotides line up with TRBD1. The CDR3 length is 15 residues. Looked up from germline, CDR1 is SGDLS and CDR2 is YYNGEE. V shed 3 bases and J 6 bases; nucleotides not matched to a gene: 6. The CDR3 sequence: CASSARTGGGQPQHF. CDR3 bases: TGTGCCAGCAGCGCCAGGACAGGGGGAGGTCAGCCCCAGCATTTT.

This clonotype is classed as medium-sized. This rearrangement joins TRBV29-1 to TRBJ2-1; D gene uncertain. Germline CDR1 SQVTM, CDR2 ANQGSEA. V was cut by 7 bases and J by 9 bases, with 22 bases left in between. This CDR3 has 14 residues. The CDR3 reads CSAEAKQQRAEQFF. The CDR3 DNA is TGCAGCGCCGAAGCTAAACAGCAACGGGCTGAGCAGTTCTTC.

As concerns this clonotype: One end of the junction does not line up with germline, which may come from a read error. V gene TRBV20-1 combines with J gene TRBJ2-5; 10 positions agree with TRBD2. The CDR3 has 15 amino acids. CDR1 and CDR2 (germline): DFQATT, SNEGSKA (reference sequence). The CDR3 sequence is CSAREASGGQETQCF. In nucleotides, the CDR3 is TGCAGTGCTAGGGAAGCTAGCGGGGGACAAGAGACCCAGTGCTTC.